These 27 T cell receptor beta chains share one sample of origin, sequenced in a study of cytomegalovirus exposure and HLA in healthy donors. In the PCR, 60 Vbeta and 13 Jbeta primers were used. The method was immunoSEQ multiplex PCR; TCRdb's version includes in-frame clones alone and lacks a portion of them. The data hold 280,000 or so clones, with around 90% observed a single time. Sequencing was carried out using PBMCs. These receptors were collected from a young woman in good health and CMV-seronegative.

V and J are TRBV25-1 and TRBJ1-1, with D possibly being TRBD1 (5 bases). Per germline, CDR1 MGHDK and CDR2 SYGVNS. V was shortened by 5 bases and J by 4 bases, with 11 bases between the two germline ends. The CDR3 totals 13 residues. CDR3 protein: CASSFQGSTEAFF. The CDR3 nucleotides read TGTGCCAGCAGTTTCCAGGGTAGCACTGAAGCTTTCTTT. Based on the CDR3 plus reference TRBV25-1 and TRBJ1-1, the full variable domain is EADIYQTPRYLVIGTGKKITLECSQTMGHDKMYWYQQDPGMELHLIHYSYGVNSTEKGDLSSESTVSRIRTEHFPLTLESARPSHTSQYLCASSFQGSTEAFFGQGTRLTVV.

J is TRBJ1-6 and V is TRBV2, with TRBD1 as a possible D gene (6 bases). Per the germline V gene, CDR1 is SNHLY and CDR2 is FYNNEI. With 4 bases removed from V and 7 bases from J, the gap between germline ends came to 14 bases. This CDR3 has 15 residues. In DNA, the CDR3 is TGTGCCAGCAGTGTTAACAGGGCCGACAATTCACCCCTCCACTTT. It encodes CASSVNRADNSPLHF.

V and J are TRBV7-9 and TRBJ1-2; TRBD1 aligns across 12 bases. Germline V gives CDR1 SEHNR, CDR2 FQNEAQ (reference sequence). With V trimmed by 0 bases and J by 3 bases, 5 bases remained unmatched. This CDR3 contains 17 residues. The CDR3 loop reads CASSLAGTGGLDYGYTF. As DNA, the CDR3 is TGTGCCAGCAGCTTAGCGGGGACAGGGGGCCTGGACTATGGCTACACCTTC. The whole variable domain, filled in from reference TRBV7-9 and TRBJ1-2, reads DTGVSQNPRHKITKRGQNVTFRCDPISEHNRLYWYRQTLGQGPEFLTYFQNEAQLEKSRLLSDRFSAERPKGSFSTLEIQRTEQGDSAMYLCASSLAGTGGLDYGYTFGSGTRLTVV.

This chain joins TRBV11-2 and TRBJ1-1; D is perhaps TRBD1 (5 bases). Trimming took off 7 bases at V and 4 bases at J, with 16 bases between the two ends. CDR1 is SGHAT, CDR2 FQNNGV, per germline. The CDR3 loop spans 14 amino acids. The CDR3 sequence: CASTRVSGGTEAFF. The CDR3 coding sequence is TGTGCCAGCACCCGAGTTTCGGGGGGCACTGAAGCTTTCTTT. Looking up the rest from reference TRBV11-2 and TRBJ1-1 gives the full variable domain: EAGVAQSPRYKIIEKRQSVAFWCNPISGHATLYWYQQILGQGPKLLIQFQNNGVVDDSQLPKDRFSAERLKGVDSTLKIQPAKLEDSAVYLCASTRVSGGTEAFFGQGTRLTVV.

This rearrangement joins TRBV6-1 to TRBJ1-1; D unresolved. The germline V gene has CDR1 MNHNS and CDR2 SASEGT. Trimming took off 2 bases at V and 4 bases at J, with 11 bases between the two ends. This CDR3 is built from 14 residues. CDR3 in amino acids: CASSERRGVTEAFF. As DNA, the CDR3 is TGTGCCAGCAGTGAACGGCGGGGTGTCACTGAAGCTTTCTTT.

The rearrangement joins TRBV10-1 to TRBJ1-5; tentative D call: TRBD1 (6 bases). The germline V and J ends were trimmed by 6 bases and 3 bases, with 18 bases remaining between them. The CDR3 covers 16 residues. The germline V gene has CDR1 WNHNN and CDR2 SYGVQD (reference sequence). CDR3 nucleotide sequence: TGCGCCAGCAGATCACCTCAGGGACAACACAATCAGCCCCAGCATTTT. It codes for CASRSPQGQHNQPQHF.

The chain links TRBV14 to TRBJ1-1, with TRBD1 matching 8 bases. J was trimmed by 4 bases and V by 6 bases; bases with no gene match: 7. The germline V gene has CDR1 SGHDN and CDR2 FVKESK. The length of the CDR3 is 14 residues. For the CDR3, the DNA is TGTGCCAGCAGACCGAGGACAGGGAGCACTGAAGCTTTCTTT. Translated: CASRPRTGSTEAFF.

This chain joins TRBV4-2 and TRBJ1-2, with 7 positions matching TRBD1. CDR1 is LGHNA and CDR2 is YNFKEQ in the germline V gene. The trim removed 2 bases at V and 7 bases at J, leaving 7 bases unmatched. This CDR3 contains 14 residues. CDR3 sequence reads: CASSQRTGEVGYTF. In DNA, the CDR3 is TGTGCCAGCAGCCAAAGGACAGGTGAAGTTGGCTACACCTTC.

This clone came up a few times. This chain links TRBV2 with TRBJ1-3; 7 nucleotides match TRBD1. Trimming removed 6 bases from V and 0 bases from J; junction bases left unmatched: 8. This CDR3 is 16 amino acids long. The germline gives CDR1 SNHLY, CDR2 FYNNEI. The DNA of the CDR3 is TGTGCCAGCAGAGACAGGGAGCTCATCTCTGGAAACACCATATATTTT. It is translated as CASRDRELISGNTIYF.

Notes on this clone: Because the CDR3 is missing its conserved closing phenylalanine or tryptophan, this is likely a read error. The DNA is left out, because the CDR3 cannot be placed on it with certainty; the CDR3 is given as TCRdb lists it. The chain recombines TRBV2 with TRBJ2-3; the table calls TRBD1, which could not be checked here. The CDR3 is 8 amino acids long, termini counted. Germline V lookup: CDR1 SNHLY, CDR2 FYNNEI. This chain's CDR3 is CASREPLS.

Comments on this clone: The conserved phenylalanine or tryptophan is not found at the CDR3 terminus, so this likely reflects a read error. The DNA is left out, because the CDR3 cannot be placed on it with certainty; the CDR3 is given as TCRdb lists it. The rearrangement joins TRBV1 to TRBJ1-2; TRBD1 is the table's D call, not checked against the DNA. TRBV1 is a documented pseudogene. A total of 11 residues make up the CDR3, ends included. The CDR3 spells CTSGPNPGGSR.

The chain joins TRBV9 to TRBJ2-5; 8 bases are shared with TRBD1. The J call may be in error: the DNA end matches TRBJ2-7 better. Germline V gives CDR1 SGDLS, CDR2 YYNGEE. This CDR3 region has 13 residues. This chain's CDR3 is CASSAGGSYEQYF. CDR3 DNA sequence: TGTGCCAGCAGCGCAGGGGGCTCGTACGAGCAGTACTTC.

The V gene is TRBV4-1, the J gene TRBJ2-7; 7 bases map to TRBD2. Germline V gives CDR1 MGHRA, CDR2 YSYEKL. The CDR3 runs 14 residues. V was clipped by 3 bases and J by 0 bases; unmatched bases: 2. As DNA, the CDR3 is TGCGCCAGCAGCCAGCGGGGGAGCTCCTACGAGCAGTACTTC. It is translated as CASSQRGSSYEQYF.

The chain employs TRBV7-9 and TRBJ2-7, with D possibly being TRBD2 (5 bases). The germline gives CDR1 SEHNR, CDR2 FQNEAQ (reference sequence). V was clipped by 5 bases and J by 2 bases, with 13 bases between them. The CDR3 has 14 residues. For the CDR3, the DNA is TGTGCCAGCAGCGCGGACGGGAAACCCTACGAGCAGTACTTC. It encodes CASSADGKPYEQYF.

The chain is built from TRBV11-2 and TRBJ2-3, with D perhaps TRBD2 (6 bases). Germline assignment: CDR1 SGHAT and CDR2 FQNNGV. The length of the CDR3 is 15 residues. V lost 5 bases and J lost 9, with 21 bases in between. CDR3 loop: CASSPPGVVQGTQYF. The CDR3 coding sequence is TGTGCCAGCAGCCCCCCGGGGGTTGTCCAGGGCACGCAGTATTTT. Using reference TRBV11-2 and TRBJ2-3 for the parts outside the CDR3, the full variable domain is EAGVAQSPRYKIIEKRQSVAFWCNPISGHATLYWYQQILGQGPKLLIQFQNNGVVDDSQLPKDRFSAERLKGVDSTLKIQPAKLEDSAVYLCASSPPGVVQGTQYFGPGTRLTVL.

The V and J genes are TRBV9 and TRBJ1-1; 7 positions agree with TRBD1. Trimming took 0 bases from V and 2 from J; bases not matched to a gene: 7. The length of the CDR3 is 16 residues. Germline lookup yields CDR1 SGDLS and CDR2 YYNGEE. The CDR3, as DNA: TGTGCCAGCAGCGTAGGGGGACAGACCGTCAACACTGAAGCTTTCTTT. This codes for CASSVGGQTVNTEAFF.

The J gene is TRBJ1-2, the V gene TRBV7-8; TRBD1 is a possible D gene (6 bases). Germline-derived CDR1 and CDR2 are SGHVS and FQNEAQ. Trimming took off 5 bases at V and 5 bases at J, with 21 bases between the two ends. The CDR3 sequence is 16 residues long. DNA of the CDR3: TGTGCCAGCAGCCTTCGGGGGGGGGCAGGGCCATATGGCTACACCTTC. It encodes CASSLRGGAGPYGYTF.

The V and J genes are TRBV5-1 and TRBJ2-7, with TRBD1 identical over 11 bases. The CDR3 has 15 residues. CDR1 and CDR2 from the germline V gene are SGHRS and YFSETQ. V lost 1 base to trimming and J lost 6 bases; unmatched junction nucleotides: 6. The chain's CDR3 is CASSLFGQGAGEQYF. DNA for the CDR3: TGCGCCAGCAGCTTGTTCGGACAGGGGGCTGGCGAGCAGTACTTC.

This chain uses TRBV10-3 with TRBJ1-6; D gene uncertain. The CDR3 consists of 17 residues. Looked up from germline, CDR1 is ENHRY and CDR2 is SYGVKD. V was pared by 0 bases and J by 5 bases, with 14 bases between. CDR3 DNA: TGTGCCATCAGTGAGTCGTTGGCGGCAGCTAATAATTCACCCCTCCACTTT. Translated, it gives CAISESLAAANNSPLHF.

The CDR3 here is CASRLRRGGSHSPLHF. DNA for the CDR3: TGTGCCAGCAGACTGAGAAGGGGGGGATCGCATTCACCCCTCCACTTT. This rearrangement joins TRBV7-2 to TRBJ1-6; D is possibly TRBD1 (6 bases). Germline loops: CDR1 SGHTA, CDR2 FQGNSA. V lost 6 bases and J 8 bases, leaving 20 bases between the germline ends. The CDR3 totals 16 residues.

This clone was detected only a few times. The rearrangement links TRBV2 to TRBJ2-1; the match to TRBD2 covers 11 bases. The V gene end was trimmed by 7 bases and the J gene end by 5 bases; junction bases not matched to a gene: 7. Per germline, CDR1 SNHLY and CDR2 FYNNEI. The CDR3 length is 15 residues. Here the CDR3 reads CASIGLAGEDNEQFF. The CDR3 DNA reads TGTGCCAGCATCGGACTAGCGGGTGAAGACAATGAGCAGTTCTTC.

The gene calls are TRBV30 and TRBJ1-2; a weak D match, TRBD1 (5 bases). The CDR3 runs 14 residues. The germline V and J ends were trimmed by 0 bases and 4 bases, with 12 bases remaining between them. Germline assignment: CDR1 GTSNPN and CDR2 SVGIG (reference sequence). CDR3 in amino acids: CAWSVLGQGYGYTF. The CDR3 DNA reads TGTGCCTGGAGTGTATTAGGTCAGGGCTATGGCTACACCTTC.

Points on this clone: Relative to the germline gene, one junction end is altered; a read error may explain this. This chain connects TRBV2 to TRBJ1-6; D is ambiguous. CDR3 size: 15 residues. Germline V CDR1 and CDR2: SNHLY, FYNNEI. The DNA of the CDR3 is TGTGCCAGCGTCCTCATTCGTGCTGCTAATTCCCCCCTCCACTTT. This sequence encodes CASVLIRAANSPLHF.

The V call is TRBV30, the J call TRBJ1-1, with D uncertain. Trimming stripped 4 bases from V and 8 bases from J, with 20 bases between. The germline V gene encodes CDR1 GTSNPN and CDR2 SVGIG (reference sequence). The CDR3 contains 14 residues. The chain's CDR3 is CAWKLGFAAVEAFF. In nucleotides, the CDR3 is TGTGCCTGGAAATTGGGTTTCGCAGCGGTGGAAGCTTTCTTT. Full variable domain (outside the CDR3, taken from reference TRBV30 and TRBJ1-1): SQTIHQWPATLVQPVGSPLSLECTVEGTSNPNLYWYRQAAGRGLQLLFYSVGIGQISSEVPQNLSASRPQDRQFILSSKKLLLSDSGFYLCAWKLGFAAVEAFFGQGTRLTVV.

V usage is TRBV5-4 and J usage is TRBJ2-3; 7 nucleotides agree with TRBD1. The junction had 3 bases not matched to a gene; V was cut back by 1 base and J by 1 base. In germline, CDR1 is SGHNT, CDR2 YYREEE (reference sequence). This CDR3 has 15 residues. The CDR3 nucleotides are TGTGCCAGCAGCTTGAGGGGGCGAGGCACAGATACGCAGTATTTT. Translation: CASSLRGRGTDTQYF.

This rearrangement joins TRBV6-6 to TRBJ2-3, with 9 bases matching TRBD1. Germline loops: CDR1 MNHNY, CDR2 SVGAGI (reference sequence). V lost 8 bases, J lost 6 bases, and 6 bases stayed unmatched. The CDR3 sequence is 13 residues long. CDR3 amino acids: CASLQGASDTQYF. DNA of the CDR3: TGTGCCAGCTTACAGGGGGCGTCGGATACGCAGTATTTT.

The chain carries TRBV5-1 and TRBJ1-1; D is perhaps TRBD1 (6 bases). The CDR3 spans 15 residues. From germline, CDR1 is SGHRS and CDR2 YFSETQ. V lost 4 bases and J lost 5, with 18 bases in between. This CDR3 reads CASSLEPSTGTEAFF. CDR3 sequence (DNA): TGCGCCAGCAGCCTGGAACCCTCGACAGGTACTGAAGCTTTCTTT.